This record covers a single T cell receptor (beta chain). Amplified TCR beta CDR3 regions derived from RNA transcripts. The TCR CDR3 first-round RT-PCR relied on the HTBI primer set. TCRdb redid the calling of the multiplex PCR reads with MiXCR, one entry per CDR3 protein. The repertoire consists of about 480,000 distinct CDR3 sequences, with approximately 23% occurring once and the leading ten covering less than 65%. The data were taken from a study of T cells in Graves' hyperthyroidism and ophthalmopathy. V dropped 0 bases and J dropped 8 bases, with 6 bases sitting between them. CDR3 length equals 13 residues. Germline-derived CDR1 and CDR2 are SGHRS and YFSETQ. Uncontrolled infections, other autoimmune diseases, pregnancy or lactation led to exclusion of patients.

This sequence originates from a woman aged 70-85 years with Graves' ophthalmopathy. This chain joins TRBV5-1 and TRBJ1-6, with D unclear. Input material: blood. The CDR3 DNA sequence: TGCGCCAGCAGCTTGGCCGGGTATTCACCCCTCCACTTT. Its protein product is CASSLAGYSPLHF.